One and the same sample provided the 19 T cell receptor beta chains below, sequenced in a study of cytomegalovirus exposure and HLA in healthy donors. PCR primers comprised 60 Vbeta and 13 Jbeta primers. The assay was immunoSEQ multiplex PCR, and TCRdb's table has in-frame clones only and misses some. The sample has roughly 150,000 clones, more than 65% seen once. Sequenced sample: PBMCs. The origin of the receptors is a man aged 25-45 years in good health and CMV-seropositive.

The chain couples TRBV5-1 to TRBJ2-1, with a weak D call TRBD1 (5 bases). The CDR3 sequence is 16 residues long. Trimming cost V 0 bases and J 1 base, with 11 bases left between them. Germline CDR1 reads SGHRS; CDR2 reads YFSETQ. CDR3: CASSLDGAGSYNEQFF. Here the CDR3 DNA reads TGCGCCAGCAGCTTGGATGGGGCAGGGTCCTACAATGAGCAGTTCTTC.

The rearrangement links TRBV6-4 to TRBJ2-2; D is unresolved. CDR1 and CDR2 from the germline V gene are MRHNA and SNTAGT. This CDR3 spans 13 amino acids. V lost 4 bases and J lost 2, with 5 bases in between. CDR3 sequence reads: CASSAFNTGELFF. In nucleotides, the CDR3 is TGTGCCAGCAGTGCCTTTAACACCGGGGAGCTGTTTTTT.

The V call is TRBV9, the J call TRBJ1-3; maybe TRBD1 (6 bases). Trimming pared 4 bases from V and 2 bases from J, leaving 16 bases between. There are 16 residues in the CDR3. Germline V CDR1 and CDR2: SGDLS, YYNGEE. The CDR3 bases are TGTGCCAGCAGCACACAGATCACAGGGACTGGAAACACCATATATTTT. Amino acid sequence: CASSTQITGTGNTIYF.

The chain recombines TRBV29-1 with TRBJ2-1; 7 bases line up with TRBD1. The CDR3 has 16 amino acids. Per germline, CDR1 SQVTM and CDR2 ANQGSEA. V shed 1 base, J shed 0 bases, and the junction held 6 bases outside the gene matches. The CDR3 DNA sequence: TGCAGCGTTGAAGGACGACAGGGTGGCTCCTACAATGAGCAGTTCTTC. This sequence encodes CSVEGRQGGSYNEQFF.

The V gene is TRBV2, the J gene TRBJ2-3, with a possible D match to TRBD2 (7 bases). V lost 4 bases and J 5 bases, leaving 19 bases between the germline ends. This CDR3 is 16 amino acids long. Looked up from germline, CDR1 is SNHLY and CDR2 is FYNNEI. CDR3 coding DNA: TGTGCCAGCAGTGTGGGGGGGGCGATAGTCCAAGATACGCAGTATTTT. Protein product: CASSVGGAIVQDTQYF.

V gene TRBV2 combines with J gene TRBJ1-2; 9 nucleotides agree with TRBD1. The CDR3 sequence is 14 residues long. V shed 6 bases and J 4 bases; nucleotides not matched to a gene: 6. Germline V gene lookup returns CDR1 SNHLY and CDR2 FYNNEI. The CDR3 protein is CASRGTGNFYGYTF. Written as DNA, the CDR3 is TGTGCCAGCAGGGGGACAGGGAACTTCTATGGCTACACCTTC.

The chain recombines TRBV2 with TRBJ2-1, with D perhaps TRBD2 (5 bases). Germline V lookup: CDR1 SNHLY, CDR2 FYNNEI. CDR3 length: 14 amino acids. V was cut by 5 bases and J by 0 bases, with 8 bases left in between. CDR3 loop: CASSLAPSYNEQFF. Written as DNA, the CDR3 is TGTGCCAGCAGTCTAGCTCCCTCCTACAATGAGCAGTTCTTC.

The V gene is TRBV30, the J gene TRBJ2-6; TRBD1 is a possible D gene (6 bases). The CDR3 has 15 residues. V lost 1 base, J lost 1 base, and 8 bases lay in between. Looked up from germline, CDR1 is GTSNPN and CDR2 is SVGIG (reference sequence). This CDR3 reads CAWSEGGSGANVLTF. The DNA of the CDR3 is TGTGCCTGGAGTGAAGGGGGTTCTGGGGCCAACGTCCTGACTTTC.

The chain's CDR3 is CASSTLAGRSYEQYF. As DNA, the CDR3 is TGTGCCAGTAGCACACTAGCGGGAAGGTCCTACGAGCAGTACTTC. The chain has TRBV19 and TRBJ2-7; 10 nucleotides match TRBD2. The CDR3 runs 15 residues. Unmatched junction bases numbered 6, after V lost 6 bases and J lost 1 base. Germline V gives CDR1 LNHDA, CDR2 SQIVND (reference sequence).

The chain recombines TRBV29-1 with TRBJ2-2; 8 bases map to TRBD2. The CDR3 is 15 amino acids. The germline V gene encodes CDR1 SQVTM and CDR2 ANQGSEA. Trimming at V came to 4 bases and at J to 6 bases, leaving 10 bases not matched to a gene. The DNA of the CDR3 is TGCAGCGTTGCGGGAGCGGGAGTGGGTCCCGGGGAGCTGTTTTTT. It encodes CSVAGAGVGPGELFF.

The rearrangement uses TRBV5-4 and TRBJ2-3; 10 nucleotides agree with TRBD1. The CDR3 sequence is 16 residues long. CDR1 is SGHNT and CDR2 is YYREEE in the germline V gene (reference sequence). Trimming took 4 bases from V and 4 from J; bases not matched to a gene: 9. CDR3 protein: CASSPQTGGLADTQYF. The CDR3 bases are TGTGCCAGCAGCCCGCAGACAGGGGGCCTTGCAGATACGCAGTATTTT.

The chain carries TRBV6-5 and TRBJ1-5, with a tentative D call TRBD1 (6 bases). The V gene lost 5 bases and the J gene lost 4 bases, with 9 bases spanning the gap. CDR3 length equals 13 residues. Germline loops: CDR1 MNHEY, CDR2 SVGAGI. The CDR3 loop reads CASSRGQNQPQHF. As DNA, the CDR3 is TGTGCCAGCAGTCGAGGACAGAATCAGCCCCAGCATTTT.

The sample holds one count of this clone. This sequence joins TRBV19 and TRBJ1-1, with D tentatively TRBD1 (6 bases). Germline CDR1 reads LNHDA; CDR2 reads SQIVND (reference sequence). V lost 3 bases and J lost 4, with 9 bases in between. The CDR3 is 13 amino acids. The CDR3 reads CASSMLGGTEAFF. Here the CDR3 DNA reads TGTGCCAGTAGTATGTTAGGGGGCACTGAAGCTTTCTTT.

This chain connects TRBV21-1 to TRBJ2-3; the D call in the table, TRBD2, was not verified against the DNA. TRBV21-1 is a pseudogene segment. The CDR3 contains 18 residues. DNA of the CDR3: TGTGCCAGCAGCACCCATGCCTCAGGACACGGGGGGACAGATACGCAGTATTTT. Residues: CASSTHASGHGGTDTQYF.

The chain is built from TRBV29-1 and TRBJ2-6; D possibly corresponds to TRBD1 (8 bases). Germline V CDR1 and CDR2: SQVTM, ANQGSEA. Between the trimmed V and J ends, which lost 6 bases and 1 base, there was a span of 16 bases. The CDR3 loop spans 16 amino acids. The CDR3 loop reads CSVGGTGPSGANVLTF. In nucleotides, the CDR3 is TGCAGCGTGGGGGGGACAGGCCCTTCTGGGGCCAACGTCCTGACTTTC. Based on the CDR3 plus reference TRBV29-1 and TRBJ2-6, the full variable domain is SAVISQKPSRDICQRGTSLTIQCQVDSQVTMMFWYRQQPGQSLTLIATANQGSEATYESGFVIDKFPISRPNLTFSTLTVSNMSPEDSSIYLCSVGGTGPSGANVLTFGAGSRLTVL.

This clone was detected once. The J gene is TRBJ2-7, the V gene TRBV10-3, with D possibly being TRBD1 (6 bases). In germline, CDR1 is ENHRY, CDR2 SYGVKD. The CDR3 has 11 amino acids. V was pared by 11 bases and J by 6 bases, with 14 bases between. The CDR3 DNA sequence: TGTGCCTCCAGGGGAGAGGGCGAGCAGTACTTC. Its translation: CASRGEGEQYF.

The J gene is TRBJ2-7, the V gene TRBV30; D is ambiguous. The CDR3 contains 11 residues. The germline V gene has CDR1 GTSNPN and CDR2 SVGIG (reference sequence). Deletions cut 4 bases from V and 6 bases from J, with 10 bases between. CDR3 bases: TGTGCCTGGACCAGACTGGGCGAGCAGTACTTC. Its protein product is CAWTRLGEQYF.

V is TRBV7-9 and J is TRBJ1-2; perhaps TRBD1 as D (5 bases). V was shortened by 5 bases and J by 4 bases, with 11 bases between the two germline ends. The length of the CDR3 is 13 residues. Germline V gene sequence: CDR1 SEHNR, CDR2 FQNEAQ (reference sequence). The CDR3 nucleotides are TGTGCCAGCAGCCACAGGCTTCTCTATGGCTACACCTTC. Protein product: CASSHRLLYGYTF.

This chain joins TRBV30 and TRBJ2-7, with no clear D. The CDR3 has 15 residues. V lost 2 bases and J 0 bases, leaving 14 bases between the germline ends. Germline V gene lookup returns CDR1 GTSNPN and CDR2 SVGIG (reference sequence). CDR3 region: CAWSSRRAISYEQYF. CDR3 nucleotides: TGTGCCTGGAGTTCCCGGCGAGCGATCTCCTACGAGCAGTACTTC.